These 32 T cell receptor beta chains were sequenced from one sample in a study of blood T cells in healthy people across ages. A sample-barcoded 5' primer and a J-beta primer mix were used in a second PCR of roughly 7 to 12 cycles. MiXCR, run by TCRdb on the 5' RACE reads, gives a single entry per CDR3 protein. The data show nearly 1 million distinct CDR3 sequences, approximately 50% seen once. Sequenced sample: blood. These receptors were obtained from a woman aged 60-75 years in good health.

This clonotype was counted many times. The chain employs TRBV2 and TRBJ2-5; 8 bases match TRBD1. Germline trimming cut 6 bases from V and 9 bases from J; bases unmatched to any gene: 15. CDR1 is SNHLY, CDR2 FYNNEI, per germline. The CDR3 covers 15 residues. CDR3 coding DNA: TGTGCCAGCAGGGAGACAGGGTCCACAGGGGGACCCCAGTACTTC. Its translation is CASRETGSTGGPQYF. Based on the CDR3 plus reference TRBV2 and TRBJ2-5, the full variable domain is EPEVTQTPSHQVTQMGQEVILRCVPISNHLYFYWYRQILGQKVEFLVSFYNNEISEKSEIFDDQFSVERPDGSNFTLKIRSTKLEDSAMYFCASRETGSTGGPQYFGPGTRLLVL.

The chain recombines TRBV6-2 or TRBV6-3 with TRBJ2-7, with TRBD2 matching 8 bases. This CDR3 is 14 amino acids long. The trim removed 7 bases at V and 3 bases at J, leaving 8 bases unmatched. Germline V gene data show CDR1 as MNHEY and CDR2 as SVGEGT. DNA for the CDR3: TGTGCCAGCACCAAAGCGGGAGCTTTCTACGAGCAGTACTTC. Translation gives CASTKAGAFYEQYF.

The chain combines TRBV19 with TRBJ1-2; 10 bases are a match to TRBD1. Germline V gene sequence: CDR1 LNHDA, CDR2 SQIVND (reference sequence). V shed 7 bases and J 6 bases; nucleotides not matched to a gene: 11. This CDR3 contains 15 residues. In DNA form, the CDR3 reads TGTGCCAGTAACGAGCCGGGACAGGGGAGTAATGGCTACACCTTC. Translation: CASNEPGQGSNGYTF.

This clonotype was found a few times. The chain employs TRBV5-6 and TRBJ2-4, with D hard to call. Judging by the DNA end, TRBJ2-7 fits better; the J call may be wrong. Germline assignment: CDR1 SGHDT and CDR2 YYEEEE. The CDR3 is 16 amino acids. CDR3: CASSFAAAFFIDEQYF. The CDR3 DNA reads TGTGCCAGCAGCTTCGCGGCGGCTTTCTTCATCGACGAGCAGTACTTC.

This clonotype was seen a handful of times. The chain combines TRBV20-1 with TRBJ2-5; D is undetermined. Germline CDR1 DFQATT, CDR2 SNEGSKA (reference sequence). This CDR3 comprises 14 residues. Trimming took off 0 bases at V and 2 bases at J, with 10 bases between the two ends. Here the CDR3 reads CSARDGTQQETQYF. The CDR3 DNA follows: TGCAGTGCTAGAGATGGAACTCAACAAGAGACCCAGTACTTC.

This clonotype appeared a few times. The chain joins TRBV4-2 to TRBJ2-4, with D perhaps matching TRBD2 (5 bases). The better agreement between TRBJ2-7 and the DNA end casts doubt on the J call. The length of the CDR3 is 14 residues. Germline CDR1 reads LGHNA; CDR2 reads YNFKEQ. The CDR3 DNA is TGTGCCAGCAGCCAAGATCAGCGGTCCTACGAGCAGTACTTC. Its protein product is CASSQDQRSYEQYF.

There are a few counts of this clonotype. The chain links TRBV28 to TRBJ2-4, with a weak D call TRBD2 (5 bases). Germline lookup yields CDR1 MDHEN and CDR2 SYDVKM. The CDR3 sequence is 19 residues long. The V end lost 3 bases, the J end lost 1 base, and 22 bases lay between the germline ends. The CDR3 loop is CASSLGIFRGEGAKNIQYF. CDR3 bases: TGTGCCAGCAGTTTGGGGATTTTTCGAGGTGAGGGCGCCAAAAACATTCAGTACTTC.

V and J are TRBV10-3 and TRBJ2-5; D might be TRBD1 (5 bases). The DNA end favors TRBJ2-4, so the J call may be wrong. This CDR3 is 14 amino acids long. Germline V gene sequence: CDR1 ENHRY, CDR2 SYGVKD. CDR3 sequence: CAISVSGQGNIQYF. The DNA of the CDR3 is TGTGCCATCAGTGTTTCAGGACAAGGAAACATTCAGTACTTC.

The chain carries TRBV27 and TRBJ2-5; 7 bases agree with TRBD2. The CDR3 totals 16 residues. Germline assignment: CDR1 MNHEY and CDR2 SMNVEV (reference sequence). The trim removed 2 bases at V and 2 bases at J, leaving 8 bases unmatched. CDR3 loop: CASSLIPSGLQETQYF. The CDR3 region has the DNA TGTGCCAGCAGTTTAATTCCTAGCGGCCTACAAGAGACCCAGTACTTC.

This clonotype was detected only a few times. The J gene is TRBJ2-3, the V gene TRBV7-8; no clear D. The germline V and J ends were trimmed by 3 bases and 3 bases, with 10 bases remaining between them. The CDR3 has 14 residues. Germline V lookup: CDR1 SGHVS, CDR2 FQNEAQ. Written as DNA, the CDR3 is TGTGCCAGCAGCTTGAGGTGGGGTACAGATACGCAGTATTTT. It translates to CASSLRWGTDTQYF.

The CDR3 region is CASREVAGVTDTQYF. DNA of the CDR3: TGTGCCAGCCGGGAGGTCGCGGGGGTCACAGATACGCAGTATTTT. The chain carries TRBV27 and TRBJ2-3; 7 bases line up with TRBD2. The CDR3 consists of 15 residues. V dropped 8 bases and J dropped 2; count of bases not matched to a gene: 10. Per germline, CDR1 MNHEY and CDR2 SMNVEV (reference sequence).

The gene calls are TRBV28 and TRBJ2-3; D unresolved. This CDR3 is built from 16 residues. Germline CDR1 is MDHEN and CDR2 is SYDVKM. Between the trimmed V and J ends, which lost 3 bases and 0 bases, there was a span of 13 bases. CDR3 bases: TGTGCCAGCAGTTTCGGTACCGGATCTAGCACAGATACGCAGTATTTT. As protein: CASSFGTGSSTDTQYF.

The rearrangement links TRBV6-2 or TRBV6-3 to TRBJ2-1; 8 positions agree with TRBD2. The last part of the DNA fits TRBJ2-7 better; the J call may be wrong. This CDR3 spans 16 amino acids. Germline V CDR1 and CDR2: MNHEY, SVGEGT. The CDR3 DNA sequence: TGTGCCAGCATTGACGTGAGCGGGAGCGTCTACAATGAGCAGTACTTC. It codes for CASIDVSGSVYNEQYF.

This clonotype was recorded a few times. This chain connects TRBV12-3 or TRBV12-4 to TRBJ2-3; 7 bases line up with TRBD2. The ends lost 7 bases at V and 5 bases at J; junction bases unmatched: 0. The CDR3 loop spans 11 amino acids. CDR3 in DNA: TGTGCCAGCACTAGCGGAGATACGCAGTATTTT. Protein: CASTSGDTQYF.

The rearrangement joins TRBV20-1 to TRBJ2-7, with 8 bases matching TRBD2. The J call may not be correct, given that the DNA end is closer to TRBJ2-5. The length of the CDR3 is 13 residues. Germline V gene sequence: CDR1 DFQATT, CDR2 SNEGSKA (reference sequence). The CDR3 nucleotides read TGCAGTGCTAGCCAGGGACTAGTGAAGACCCAGTACTTC. This gives the protein CSASQGLVKTQYF.

This clonotype was observed a single time. The chain employs TRBV7-9 and TRBJ2-5; 12 nucleotides align to TRBD2. Germline CDR1 is SEHNR and CDR2 is FQNEAQ (reference sequence). After removal of 11 bases from V and 5 bases from J, the junction contained 12 bases not matched to a gene. The CDR3 contains 15 residues. The CDR3: CASPPSGRASETQYF. The CDR3 DNA is TGTGCCTCTCCACCTAGCGGGAGGGCGAGTGAGACCCAGTACTTC.

Note on this clonotype: A much more abundant neighbour one base away suggests this may be a read error. The rearrangement joins TRBV4-1 to TRBJ1-1, with TRBD1 matching over 8 bases. This CDR3 contains 14 residues. The germline V gene has CDR1 MGHRA and CDR2 YSYEKL. This chain's CDR3 is CASSYRGGNTGAFF. The CDR3 coding sequence is TGCGCCAGCAGTTACAGGGGGGGGAACACTGGAGCTTTCTTT.

In its sample, this clonotype was seen a few times. The chain is built from TRBV3-1 and TRBJ1-1, with a weak D call TRBD1 (6 bases). From germline, CDR1 is LGHDT and CDR2 YNNKEL (reference sequence). Trimming took off 6 bases at V and 4 bases at J, with 21 bases between the two ends. This CDR3 is 16 amino acids long. DNA of the CDR3: TGTGCCAGCAGTCCAAGGACAAACAGGGTTCGCACTGAAGCTTTCTTT. Translated: CASSPRTNRVRTEAFF.

In this sample, this clonotype turned up a few times. The junction does not match germline at one end; this may be a read error. This chain joins TRBV5-1 and TRBJ1-2; D may be TRBD1 (6 bases). Germline CDR1 and CDR2: SGHRS and YFSETQ. CDR3 size: 13 residues. This CDR3 reads CASSLGAIYGYTF. The CDR3 DNA reads as TGCGCCAGCAGTTTGGGGGCGATCTATGGCTACACCTTC. Supplemented by reference TRBV5-1 and TRBJ1-2, the full variable domain reads KAGVTQTPRYLIKTRGQQVTLSCSPISGHRSVSWYQQTPGQGLQFLFEYFSETQRNKGNFPGRFSGRQFSNSRSEMNVSTLELGDSALYLCASSLGAIYGYTFGSGTRLTVV.

The gene calls are TRBV2 and TRBJ1-5; 10 bases agree with TRBD1. The CDR3 totals 14 residues. The trim removed 9 bases at V and 7 bases at J, leaving 9 bases unmatched. Germline V gives CDR1 SNHLY, CDR2 FYNNEI. CDR3 residues: CASGGTGVGQPQHF. Here the CDR3 DNA reads TGTGCCAGTGGGGGGACAGGGGTGGGGCAGCCCCAGCATTTT.

This chain connects TRBV6-5 to TRBJ1-6; maybe TRBD1 (5 bases). CDR3 length: 14 residues. Trimming removed 3 bases from V and 5 bases from J, with 8 bases in between. Germline-derived CDR1 and CDR2 are MNHEY and SVGAGI. The CDR3 region is CASSYGTDNSPLHF. The CDR3 nucleotides are TGTGCCAGCAGTTATGGGACGGATAATTCACCCCTCCACTTT.

The rearrangement uses TRBV20-1 and TRBJ2-3, with 9 positions matching TRBD1. The trim removed 5 bases at V and 1 base at J, leaving 7 bases unmatched. The V gene's germline CDR1 is DFQATT and CDR2 SNEGSKA (reference sequence). This CDR3 spans 15 amino acids. In DNA, the CDR3 is TGCAGTGCTTACCTCCGGGACAGGGGCACAGATACGCAGTATTTT. This sequence encodes CSAYLRDRGTDTQYF.

The table lists this clonotype with a few counts. The rearrangement uses TRBV29-1 and TRBJ1-4; D gene ambiguous. The V gene lost 0 bases and the J gene lost 5 bases, with 10 bases spanning the gap. The germline gives CDR1 SQVTM, CDR2 ANQGSEA. The CDR3 is 14 amino acids. CDR3 nucleotide sequence: TGCAGCGTTGAAGATTCGGATCGGAATGAAAAACTGTTTTTT. This translates into CSVEDSDRNEKLFF.

For this clonotype: The junction departs from the called germline gene at one end, perhaps through a read error. The chain carries TRBV5-1 and TRBJ2-5; the match to TRBD2 covers 8 bases. The DNA end lines up better with TRBJ2-7; the J call may be wrong. The germline V gene has CDR1 SGHRS and CDR2 YFSETQ. CDR3 length equals 16 residues. This CDR3 reads CASNLQPSGSRDEQYF. For the CDR3, the DNA is TGCGCCAGCAACTTGCAGCCGAGCGGGAGTCGTGACGAGCAGTACTTC.

In its sample, this clonotype was seen a few times. This chain connects TRBV12-3 or TRBV12-4 to TRBJ2-7; 9 nucleotides match TRBD1. CDR3 size: 14 residues. Trimming at V came to 6 bases and at J to 4 bases, leaving 7 bases not matched to a gene. CDR3 nucleotides: TGTGCCAGCAGGGGGACAGGGCATAAGTACGAGCAGTACTTC. It is translated as CASRGTGHKYEQYF.

On this clonotype itself: A much larger clone is a single base away; this may be a read error. This chain uses TRBV12-3 or TRBV12-4 with TRBJ2-5; D is possibly TRBD1 (5 bases). The CDR3 has 13 amino acids. Trimming shortened V by 8 bases and J by 7 bases, and 17 bases separated the two germline ends. For the CDR3, the DNA is TGTGCCAGCGCCCCCACTGGGCAGGGGACCCAGTACTTC. Translated: CASAPTGQGTQYF.

There are a few counts of this clonotype. V gene TRBV20-1 combines with J gene TRBJ2-7; D is unclear. The V gene's germline CDR1 is DFQATT and CDR2 SNEGSKA (reference sequence). This CDR3 has 10 residues. V lost 2 bases to trimming and J lost 7 bases, with 6 bases between them. The DNA for the CDR3 is TGCAGTGCTAGATGGGAAGAGCAGTACTTC. Translation: CSARWEEQYF.

CDR3 region: CASSVQSDTEAFF. CDR3 bases: TGTGCCAGCAGTGTTCAGTCGGACACTGAAGCTTTCTTT. The J gene is TRBJ1-1, the V gene TRBV25-1; D is uncertain. CDR1 is MGHDK, CDR2 SYGVNS, per germline. V was cut by 4 bases and J by 3 bases, with 9 bases left in between. This CDR3 spans 13 amino acids.

V and J are TRBV7-2 and TRBJ2-1; D possibly corresponds to TRBD2 (6 bases). The CDR3 has 14 amino acids. V shed 5 bases and J shed 9 bases, with 17 bases lying between them. The V gene's germline CDR1 is SGHTA and CDR2 FQGNSA. CDR3 nucleotides: TGTGCCAGCAGCCCACAGTCGACTAGAACTGAGCAGTTCTTC. This translates into CASSPQSTRTEQFF.

The chain couples TRBV28 to TRBJ2-1, with 8 bases identical to TRBD2. Trimming took 11 bases from V and 6 from J; bases not matched to a gene: 6. Germline V gene data show CDR1 as MDHEN and CDR2 as SYDVKM. The CDR3 loop spans 12 amino acids. CDR3 nucleotide sequence: TGTGCCGCCGTCGGGGGGGTCAATGAGCAGTTCTTC. Translating it yields CAAVGGVNEQFF.

This clonotype was seen a handful of times. The genes are TRBV18 and TRBJ1-2; the D is unclear. Germline-derived CDR1 and CDR2 are KGHSH and LQKENI. Trimming took off 5 bases at V and 2 bases at J, with 15 bases between the two ends. This CDR3 is 15 amino acids long. This chain's CDR3 is CASSWGDDGNYGYTF. CDR3 DNA sequence: TGTGCCAGCTCATGGGGTGACGACGGCAACTATGGCTACACCTTC.

This clonotype was seen a few times. The chain couples TRBV15 to TRBJ2-5, with 7 nucleotides matching TRBD1. Germline assignment: CDR1 LNHNV and CDR2 YYDKDF (reference sequence). V shed 1 base and J 5 bases; nucleotides not matched to a gene: 4. The CDR3 consists of 14 residues. CDR3 amino acids: CATSRAGTEETQYF. The CDR3 region has the DNA TGTGCCACCAGCAGAGCCGGGACAGAGGAGACCCAGTACTTC.